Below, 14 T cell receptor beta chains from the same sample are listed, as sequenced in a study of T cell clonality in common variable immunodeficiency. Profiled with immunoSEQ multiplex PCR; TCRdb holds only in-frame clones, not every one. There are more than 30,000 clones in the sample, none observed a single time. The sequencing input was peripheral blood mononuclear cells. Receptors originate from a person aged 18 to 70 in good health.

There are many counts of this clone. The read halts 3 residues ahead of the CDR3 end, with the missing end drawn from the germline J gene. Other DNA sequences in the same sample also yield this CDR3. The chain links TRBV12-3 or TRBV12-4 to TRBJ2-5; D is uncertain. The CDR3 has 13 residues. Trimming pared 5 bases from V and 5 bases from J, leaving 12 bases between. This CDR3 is CASSPPEGETQYF. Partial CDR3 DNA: TGTGCCAGCAGTCCCCCCGAAGGGGAGACC.

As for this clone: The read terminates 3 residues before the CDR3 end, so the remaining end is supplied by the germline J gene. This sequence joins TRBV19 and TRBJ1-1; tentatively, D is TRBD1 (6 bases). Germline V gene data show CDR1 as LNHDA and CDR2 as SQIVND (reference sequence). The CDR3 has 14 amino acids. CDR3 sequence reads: CASSIVYRDQPAFF. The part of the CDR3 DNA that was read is TGTGCCAGTAGTATAGTATACAGGGATCAGCCC. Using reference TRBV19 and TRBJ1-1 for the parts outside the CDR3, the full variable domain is DGGITQSPKYLFRKEGQNVTLSCEQNLNHDAMYWYRQDPGQGLRLIYYSQIVNDFQKGDIAEGYSVSREKKESFPLTVTSAQKNPTAFYLCASSIVYRDQPAFFGQGTRLTVV.

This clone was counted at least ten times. The CDR3 region is CASSSQGMSGANVLTF. Incomplete CDR3 DNA: TGTGCCAGCTCATCACAGGGTATGTCTGGGGCCAACGTC. The V call is TRBV18, the J call TRBJ2-6; weak D call: TRBD1 (6 bases). The read stops 3 residues short of the end of the CDR3; the missing end is completed from the germline J gene. V lost 5 bases and J lost 1, with 12 bases in between. Germline loops: CDR1 KGHSH, CDR2 LQKENI. The CDR3 spans 16 residues. The variable domain in full, completed from reference TRBV18 and TRBJ2-6, reads NAGVMQNPRHLVRRRGQEARLRCSPMKGHSHVYWYRQLPEEGLKFMVYLQKENIIDESGMPKERFSAEFPKEGPSILRIQQVVRGDSAAYFCASSSQGMSGANVLTFGAGSRLTVL.

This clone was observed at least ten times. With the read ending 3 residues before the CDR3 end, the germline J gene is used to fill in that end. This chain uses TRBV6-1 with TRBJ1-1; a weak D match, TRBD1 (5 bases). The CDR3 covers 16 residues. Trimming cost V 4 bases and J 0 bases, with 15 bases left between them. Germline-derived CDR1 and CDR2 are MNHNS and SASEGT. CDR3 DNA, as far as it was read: TGTGCCAGCAGTGTCGACGTAGGGGCAATGAACACTGAA. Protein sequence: CASSVDVGAMNTE. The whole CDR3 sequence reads CASSVDVGAMNTEAFF.

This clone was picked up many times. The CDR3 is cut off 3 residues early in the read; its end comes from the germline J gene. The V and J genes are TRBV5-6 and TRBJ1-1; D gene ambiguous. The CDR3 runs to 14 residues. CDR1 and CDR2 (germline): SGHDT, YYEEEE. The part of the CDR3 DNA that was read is TGTGCCAGCAGCTTGAACCGGCGGTCCCTCGGA. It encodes CASSLNRRSLG. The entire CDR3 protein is CASSLNRRSLGAFF.

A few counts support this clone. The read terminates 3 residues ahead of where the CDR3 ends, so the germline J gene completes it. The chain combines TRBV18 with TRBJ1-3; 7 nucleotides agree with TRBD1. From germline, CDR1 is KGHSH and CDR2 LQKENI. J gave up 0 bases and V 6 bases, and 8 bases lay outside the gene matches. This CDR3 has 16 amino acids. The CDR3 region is CASSQGGSHSGNTIYF. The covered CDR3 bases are TGTGCCAGCTCGCAGGGGGGCAGCCACTCTGGAAACACC.

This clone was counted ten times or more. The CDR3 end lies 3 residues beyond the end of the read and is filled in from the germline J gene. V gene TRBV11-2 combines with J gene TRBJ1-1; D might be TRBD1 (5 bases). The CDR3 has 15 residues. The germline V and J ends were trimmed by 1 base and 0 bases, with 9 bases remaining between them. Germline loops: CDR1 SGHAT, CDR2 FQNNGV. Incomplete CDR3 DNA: TGTGCCAGCAGCTTAGGAACAGGTTTGAACACTGAA. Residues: CASSLGTGLNTE. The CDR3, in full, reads CASSLGTGLNTEAFF.

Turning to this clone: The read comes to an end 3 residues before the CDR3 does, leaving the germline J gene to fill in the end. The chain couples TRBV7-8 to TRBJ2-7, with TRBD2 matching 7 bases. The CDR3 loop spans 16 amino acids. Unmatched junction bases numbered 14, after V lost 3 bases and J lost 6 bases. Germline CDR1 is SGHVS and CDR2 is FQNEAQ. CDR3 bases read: TGTGCCAGCAGCTTGCAGGCCGGGGGAGGGGCCCCCGAG. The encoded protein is CASSLQAGGGAPE. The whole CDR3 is CASSLQAGGGAPEQYF.

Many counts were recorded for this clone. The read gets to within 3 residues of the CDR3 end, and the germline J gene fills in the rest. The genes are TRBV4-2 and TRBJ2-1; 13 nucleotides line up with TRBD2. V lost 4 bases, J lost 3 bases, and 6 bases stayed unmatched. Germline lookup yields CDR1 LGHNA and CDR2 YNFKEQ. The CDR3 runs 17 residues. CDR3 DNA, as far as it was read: TGTGCCAGCAGCCGCGGCGGACTAGCGGGAGTCTACAATGAG. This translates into CASSRGGLAGVYNE. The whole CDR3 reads CASSRGGLAGVYNEQFF.

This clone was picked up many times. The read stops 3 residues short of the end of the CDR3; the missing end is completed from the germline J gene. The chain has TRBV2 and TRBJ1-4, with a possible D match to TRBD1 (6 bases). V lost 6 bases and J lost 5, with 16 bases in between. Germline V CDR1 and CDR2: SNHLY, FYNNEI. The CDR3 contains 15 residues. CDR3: CASSGGGGLNEKLFF. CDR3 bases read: TGTGCCAGCAGCGGCGGAGGGGGTTTAAATGAAAAA.

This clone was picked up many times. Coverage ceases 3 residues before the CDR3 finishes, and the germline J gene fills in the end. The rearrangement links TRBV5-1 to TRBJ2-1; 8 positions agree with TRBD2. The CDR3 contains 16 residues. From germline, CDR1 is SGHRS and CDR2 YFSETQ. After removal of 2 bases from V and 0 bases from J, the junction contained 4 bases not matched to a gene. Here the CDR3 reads CASSLNSGDSYNEQFF. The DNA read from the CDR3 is TGCGCCAGCAGCTTAAATAGCGGGGACTCCTACAATGAG.

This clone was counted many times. CDR3 DNA (partial): TGCAGTGCCCCAGGGGCCGGGTGGGACACTGAA. It specifies CSAPGAGWDTE. The entire CDR3 is CSAPGAGWDTEAFF. The chain employs TRBV20-1 and TRBJ1-1, with D tentatively TRBD1 (6 bases). The read gets to within 3 residues of the CDR3 end, and the germline J gene fills in the rest. Looked up from germline, CDR1 is DFQATT and CDR2 is SNEGSKA (reference sequence). The CDR3 has 14 residues. V lost 6 bases, J lost 3 bases, and 17 bases lay in between.

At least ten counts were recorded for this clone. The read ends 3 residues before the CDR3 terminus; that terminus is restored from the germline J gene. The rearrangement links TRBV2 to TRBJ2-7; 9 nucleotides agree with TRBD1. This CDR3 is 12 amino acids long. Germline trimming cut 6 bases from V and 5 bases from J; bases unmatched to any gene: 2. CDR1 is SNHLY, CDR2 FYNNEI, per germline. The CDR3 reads CASRGQGHEQYF. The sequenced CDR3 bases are TGTGCCAGCAGGGGACAGGGACACGAG.

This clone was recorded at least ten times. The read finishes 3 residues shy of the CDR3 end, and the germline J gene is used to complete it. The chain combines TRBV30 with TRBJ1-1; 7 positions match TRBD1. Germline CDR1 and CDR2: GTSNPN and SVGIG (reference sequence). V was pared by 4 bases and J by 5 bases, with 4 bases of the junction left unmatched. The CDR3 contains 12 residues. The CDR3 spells CAWTRGDTEAFF. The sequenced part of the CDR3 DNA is TGTGCCTGGACCAGGGGGGATACTGAA.